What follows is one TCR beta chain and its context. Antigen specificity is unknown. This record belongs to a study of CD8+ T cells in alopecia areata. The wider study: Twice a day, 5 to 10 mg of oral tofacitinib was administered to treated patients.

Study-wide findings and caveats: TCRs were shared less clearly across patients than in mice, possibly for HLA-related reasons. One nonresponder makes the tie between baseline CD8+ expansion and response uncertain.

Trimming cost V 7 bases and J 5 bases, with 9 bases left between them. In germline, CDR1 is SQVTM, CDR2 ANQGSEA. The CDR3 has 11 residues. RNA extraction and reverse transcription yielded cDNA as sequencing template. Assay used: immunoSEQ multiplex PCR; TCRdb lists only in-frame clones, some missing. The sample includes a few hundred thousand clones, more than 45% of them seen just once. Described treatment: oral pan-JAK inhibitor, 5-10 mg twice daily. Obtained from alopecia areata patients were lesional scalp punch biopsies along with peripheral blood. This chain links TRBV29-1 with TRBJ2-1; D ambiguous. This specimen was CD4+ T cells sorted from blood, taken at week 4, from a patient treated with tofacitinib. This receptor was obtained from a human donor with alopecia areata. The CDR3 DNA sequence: TGCAGCGGGGGTTCGAACAATGAGCAGTTCTTC. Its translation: CSGGSNNEQFF.